Following are 27 T cell receptor beta chains from one sample sequenced in a study of T-cell reconstitution after alpha-beta-depleted transplantation in children. For TCRbeta, the library was prepared with unique molecular identifiers. MiXCR was run by TCRdb on the PCR reads, yielding one entry per CDR3 protein. The profile shows about 900,000 distinct CDR3 sequences, less than 30% of them singletons. Source: PBMCs, mostly from graft donor cells, taken 360 days after TCRalphabeta/CD19-depleted stem cell transplant. These TCRs come from a boy younger than two who had a stem cell transplant for SCID, so the T cells may come from the graft donor.

The chain joins TRBV12-3 or TRBV12-4 to TRBJ1-5; D unclear. There are 13 residues in the CDR3. Trimming took 6 bases from V and 5 from J, leaving 11 bases between them. CDR3 nucleotide sequence: TGTGCCAGCAGCTCCCTGTGGGATCAGCCCCAGCATTTT. This encodes CASSSLWDQPQHF.

The V and J genes are TRBV10-3 and TRBJ2-1; D not certain. The germline V and J ends were trimmed by 6 bases and 8 bases, with 11 bases remaining between them. The germline V gene encodes CDR1 ENHRY and CDR2 SYGVKD. CDR3 length equals 12 residues. The CDR3 spells CAIRALGHEQFF. CDR3 nucleotides: TGTGCCATCAGGGCTTTAGGGCATGAGCAGTTCTTC.

The chain employs TRBV29-1 and TRBJ2-7; D tentatively reads TRBD1 or TRBD2 (5 bases each). CDR3 length: 14 amino acids. Trimming took 4 bases from V and 6 from J, leaving 19 bases between them. Germline V gene data show CDR1 as SQVTM and CDR2 as ANQGSEA. The CDR3 DNA follows: TGCAGCGTTGGAGAGAGGGAACGAAGGGGCGAGCAGTACTTC. Translating it yields CSVGERERRGEQYF.

The gene calls are TRBV18 and TRBJ2-1, with TRBD2 as a possible D gene (6 bases). V was trimmed by 2 bases and J by 0 bases, leaving 11 bases between them. This CDR3 is built from 16 residues. CDR1 KGHSH and CDR2 LQKENI come from the germline V gene. The CDR3 protein is CASSPDGGSSYNEQFF. The CDR3 DNA sequence: TGTGCCAGCTCACCAGACGGGGGTAGCTCCTACAATGAGCAGTTCTTC.

The table lists this clonotype with a few counts. The rearrangement links TRBV20-1 to TRBJ2-1; possible D gene TRBD2, 7 bases. The CDR3 is made up of 12 amino acids. Germline V gene lookup returns CDR1 DFQATT and CDR2 SNEGSKA (reference sequence). Trimming took off 5 bases at V and 9 bases at J, with 14 bases between the two ends. CDR3 nucleotides: TGCAGTGCTCTGGGGGGGCTTGGTGAGCAGTTCTTC. Translation gives CSALGGLGEQFF.

This rearrangement joins TRBV24-1 to TRBJ2-3; D not certain. CDR3 length: 14 residues. Trimming shortened V by 2 bases and J by 4 bases, and 9 bases separated the two germline ends. Germline V gives CDR1 KGHDR, CDR2 SFDVKD. As DNA, the CDR3 is TGTGCCACCAGTGATTGGGCCAAAGCAGATACGCAGTATTTT. Translated: CATSDWAKADTQYF.

This chain links TRBV28 with TRBJ2-7, with 8 positions matching TRBD1. This CDR3 has 14 amino acids. Germline V lookup: CDR1 MDHEN, CDR2 SYDVKM. Trimming removed 5 bases from V and 5 bases from J; junction bases left unmatched: 8. The chain's CDR3 is CASSPRQGRHEQYF. The CDR3 DNA sequence: TGTGCCAGCAGTCCTAGACAGGGGCGGCACGAGCAGTACTTC.

The J gene is TRBJ2-4, the V gene TRBV19; perhaps TRBD2 as D (6 bases). V was pared by 9 bases and J by 4 bases, with 13 bases between. Germline-derived CDR1 and CDR2 are LNHDA and SQIVND (reference sequence). This CDR3 contains 13 residues. CDR3 residues: CASDGGEKNIQYF. In DNA form, the CDR3 reads TGTGCCAGCGACGGAGGGGAGAAAAACATTCAGTACTTC.

DNA for the CDR3: TGTGCCAGCAGCTTAGGGGCTTTGTTTACCGGGGAGCTGTTTTTT. Translated, it gives CASSLGALFTGELFF. The chain has TRBV7-9 and TRBJ2-2; D is unresolved. Germline V gene lookup returns CDR1 SEHNR and CDR2 FQNEAQ (reference sequence). V was pared by 1 base and J by 5 bases, with 11 bases between. This CDR3 has 15 residues.

The V and J genes are TRBV20-1 and TRBJ2-1, with D perhaps TRBD1 or TRBD2 (5 bases each). Per the germline V gene, CDR1 is DFQATT and CDR2 is SNEGSKA (reference sequence). V was pared by 4 bases and J by 12 bases, with 13 bases between. The CDR3 runs to 11 residues. The CDR3 DNA reads TGCAGTGCTACCCTCCCGAGGGGGCAGTTCTTC. This gives the protein CSATLPRGQFF.

This clonotype was detected only a few times. The V and J genes are TRBV5-1 and TRBJ2-6; tentatively, D is TRBD1 (5 bases). The CDR3 totals 17 residues. Germline V gives CDR1 SGHRS, CDR2 YFSETQ. The V end was cut by 7 bases, the J end by 1 base, with 18 bases between. The CDR3 DNA reads as TGCGCCAGCGGAGCTTCACAGAAGGGGTCTGGGGCCAACGTCCTGACTTTC. Translating it yields CASGASQKGSGANVLTF.

The rearrangement links TRBV4-3 to TRBJ2-1, with 11 positions matching TRBD2. CDR1 LGHNA and CDR2 YSLEER come from the germline V gene. V was pared by 0 bases and J by 5 bases, with 12 bases of the junction left unmatched. The CDR3 consists of 19 residues. The CDR3 DNA is TGCGCCAGCAGCCAAGATCTGACTCTAGCGGGGGGCCTGAACAATGAGCAGTTCTTC. Protein product: CASSQDLTLAGGLNNEQFF.

This clonotype was observed a handful of times. The chain is built from TRBV5-1 and TRBJ2-2; D ambiguous. The CDR3 is made up of 15 amino acids. CDR1 is SGHRS and CDR2 is YFSETQ in the germline V gene. Trimming removed 3 bases from V and 0 bases from J, with 9 bases in between. In DNA, the CDR3 is TGCGCCAGCAGCTACCCCCAGACGAACACCGGGGAGCTGTTTTTT. Amino acid sequence: CASSYPQTNTGELFF.

This rearrangement joins TRBV7-7 to TRBJ2-1; D uncertain. Trimming shortened V by 1 base and J by 1 base, and 8 bases separated the two germline ends. This CDR3 is built from 15 residues. CDR1 SSHAT and CDR2 FNYEAQ come from the germline V gene (reference sequence). For the CDR3, the DNA is TGTGCCAGCAGCTTAGACGTCAGTTCCTACAATGAGCAGTTCTTC. Protein product: CASSLDVSSYNEQFF.

The sample holds a few counts of this clonotype. The J gene is TRBJ1-5, the V gene TRBV6-1, with unresolved D. CDR3 size: 12 residues. Germline CDR1 reads MNHNS; CDR2 reads SASEGT. V gave up 6 bases and J gave up 5 bases, with 8 bases separating them. The DNA of the CDR3 is TGTGCCAGCAGACCCCCTTATCAGCCCCAGCATTTT. It specifies CASRPPYQPQHF.

As concerns this clonotype: A read error may produce the germline difference seen at one junction end. J is TRBJ2-5 and V is TRBV9; the D gene could be TRBD1 or TRBD2 (5 bases each). CDR1 and CDR2 (germline): SGDLS, YYNGEE. CDR3 length: 14 amino acids. The CDR3 region has the DNA TGTGCCAGCAGCCTACGGGGCGCCCAAGGGACCCAGTACTTC. Translating gives CASSLRGAQGTQYF.

This clonotype has a handful of counts. The chain combines TRBV12-3 or TRBV12-4 with TRBJ2-5, with 10 bases lining up with TRBD1. J was trimmed by 6 bases and V by 3 bases; bases with no gene match: 7. CDR3 size: 15 residues. The CDR3 DNA sequence: TGTGCCAGCAGTTTCGCGACAGGGGGCACGCAGACCCAGTACTTC. Its translation: CASSFATGGTQTQYF.

The chain recombines TRBV7-9 with TRBJ2-5, with a possible D match to TRBD1 (5 bases). With 3 bases removed from V and 1 base from J, the gap between germline ends came to 9 bases. There are 14 residues in the CDR3. Germline values: CDR1 SEHNR, CDR2 FQNEAQ (reference sequence). The CDR3 sequence: CASSFLDTQETQYF. In DNA, the CDR3 is TGTGCCAGCAGCTTCCTGGACACCCAAGAGACCCAGTACTTC.

The chain has TRBV5-1 and TRBJ2-5; 13 nucleotides line up with TRBD2. This CDR3 contains 15 residues. J lost 5 bases, V lost 4 bases, and 5 bases had no gene match. Germline V CDR1 and CDR2: SGHRS, YFSETQ. CDR3 loop: CASSMGLAGKETQYF. CDR3 in DNA: TGCGCCAGCAGCATGGGACTAGCGGGGAAGGAGACCCAGTACTTC.

This clonotype was recorded a few times. V gene TRBV5-5 combines with J gene TRBJ2-1; TRBD2 aligns across 8 bases. Trimming took 2 bases from V and 9 from J; bases not matched to a gene: 10. From germline, CDR1 is SGHKS and CDR2 YYEKEE (reference sequence). The CDR3 is made up of 15 amino acids. This CDR3 reads CASSFLAGSYGEQFF. CDR3 DNA: TGTGCCAGCAGCTTCTTAGCGGGGTCTTACGGTGAGCAGTTCTTC. Drawing the rest from reference TRBV5-5 and TRBJ2-1, the complete variable domain is DAGVTQSPTHLIKTRGQQVTLRCSPISGHKSVSWYQQVLGQGPQFIFQYYEKEERGRGNFPDRFSARQFPNYSSELNVNALLLGDSALYLCASSFLAGSYGEQFFGPGTRLTVL.

This rearrangement joins TRBV11-2 to TRBJ2-5; the match to TRBD2 covers 8 bases. Trimming cost V 1 base and J 3 bases; bases outside gene matches: 4. This CDR3 has 15 residues. Germline loops: CDR1 SGHAT, CDR2 FQNNGV. In nucleotides, the CDR3 is TGTGCCAGCAGCTTAGTCCAGCGGGGGAAAGAGACCCAGTACTTC. It translates to CASSLVQRGKETQYF.

The genes are TRBV4-3 and TRBJ2-7, with D perhaps matching TRBD2 (5 bases). The germline V gene encodes CDR1 LGHNA and CDR2 YSLEER. This CDR3 spans 13 amino acids. V was trimmed by 4 bases and J by 4 bases, leaving 11 bases between them. CDR3 nucleotide sequence: TGCGCCAGCAGCCGAGGGATGGGTTACGAGCAGTACTTC. Its translation: CASSRGMGYEQYF.

This clonotype has a handful of counts. This sequence joins TRBV20-1 and TRBJ2-7; D call uncertain. Germline V gene sequence: CDR1 DFQATT, CDR2 SNEGSKA (reference sequence). V gave up 1 base and J gave up 0 bases, with 13 bases separating them. The CDR3 spans 15 residues. The CDR3 DNA follows: TGCAGTGCTAGAGCCCCAGGCCCAAGCTCCTACGAGCAGTACTTC. It encodes CSARAPGPSSYEQYF.

J is TRBJ2-1 and V is TRBV15; D is ambiguous. V lost 5 bases and J 7 bases, leaving 9 bases between the germline ends. CDR1 and CDR2 (germline): LNHNV, YYDKDF (reference sequence). The CDR3 extends over 12 amino acids. CDR3 protein: CATSPEANEQFF. DNA for the CDR3: TGTGCCACCAGCCCCGAAGCGAATGAGCAGTTCTTC.

CDR3 loop: CASSLLGTPNQPQHF. The CDR3 DNA reads TGTGCCAGCAGTTTACTCGGGACACCAAATCAGCCCCAGCATTTT. This rearrangement joins TRBV12-3 or TRBV12-4 to TRBJ1-5; a weak D match, TRBD1 (6 bases). The CDR3 is 15 amino acids. V was cut by 2 bases and J by 4 bases, with 12 bases left in between.

This clonotype was seen a few times. The rearrangement uses TRBV5-5 and TRBJ1-1; possibly TRBD1 for D (5 bases). Germline V gives CDR1 SGHKS, CDR2 YYEKEE (reference sequence). Trimming left V 2 bases short and J 1 base short, with 12 bases between. CDR3 size: 15 residues. The CDR3 nucleotides read TGTGCCAGCAGCTTAAGTTCCGGGACGAACACTGAAGCTTTCTTT. Protein product: CASSLSSGTNTEAFF.

The chain links TRBV5-1 to TRBJ1-2, with TRBD1 matching 11 bases. The CDR3 is 15 amino acids. With V trimmed by 4 bases and J by 4 bases, 6 bases remained unmatched. CDR1 is SGHRS and CDR2 is YFSETQ in the germline V gene. The CDR3 sequence: CASSPGTGGFYGYTF. The CDR3 DNA reads TGCGCCAGCAGCCCGGGGACAGGGGGATTCTATGGCTACACCTTC.